One sample yielded the 29 T cell receptor beta chains listed below, sequenced in a study of identical twins. TCRdb fed the 5' RACE reads into MiXCR, producing one record per CDR3 protein. Here the sample spans fewer than 500,000 distinct CDR3 sequences, 14% being singletons. These data are also associated with another study on yellow fever vaccine responses in identical twins.

Sample: CD4+ T cells sorted from blood. Receptors originate from a woman under 30 in good health.

This chain's CDR3 is CASSQDQGKSEAFF. The CDR3 DNA reads TGTGCCAGCAGCCAAGATCAAGGCAAATCTGAAGCTTTCTTT. The chain recombines TRBV3-1 with TRBJ1-1; D remains unclear. The CDR3 length is 14 residues. Looked up from germline, CDR1 is LGHDT and CDR2 is YNNKEL (reference sequence). Trimming removed 0 bases at V and 6 bases at J, with 11 bases between.

V and J are TRBV5-4 and TRBJ2-1; TRBD2 matches 16 bases. The junction had 5 bases not matched to a gene; V was cut back by 3 bases and J by 8 bases. The V gene's germline CDR1 is SGHNT and CDR2 YYREEE (reference sequence). CDR3 length equals 16 residues. CDR3: CASSYGTSGRGDEQFF. Here the CDR3 DNA reads TGTGCCAGCAGCTACGGGACTAGCGGGAGGGGGGATGAGCAGTTCTTC.

Notes on this clonotype: One end of the junction varies from germline; a read error may be responsible. This chain links TRBV7-7 with TRBJ2-1, with D uncertain. Looked up from germline, CDR1 is SSHAT and CDR2 is FNYEAQ (reference sequence). The CDR3 length is 13 residues. The CDR3 is CASSLELAFEQFF. The DNA for the CDR3 is TGTGCTAGCAGCCTCGAGTTGGCTTTTGAGCAGTTCTTC.

This chain joins TRBV25-1 and TRBJ2-7; D remains ambiguous. Trimming removed 2 bases at V and 1 base at J, with 6 bases between. The CDR3 is 13 amino acids. Germline CDR1 reads MGHDK; CDR2 reads SYGVNS. The CDR3 nucleotides are TGTGCCAGCAGTGAAACGGAATCCTACGAGCAGTACTTC. Amino acid sequence: CASSETESYEQYF.

This clonotype has just a few counts. V gene TRBV4-3 combines with J gene TRBJ2-1; D is unresolved. The CDR3 contains 16 residues. The V end lost 0 bases, the J end lost 0 bases, and 9 bases lay between the germline ends. Germline V gives CDR1 LGHNA, CDR2 YSLEER. The CDR3 reads CASSQDWSPSYNEQFF. The DNA for the CDR3 is TGCGCCAGCAGCCAAGATTGGAGCCCCTCCTACAATGAGCAGTTCTTC.

This clonotype has ten or more counts. V usage is TRBV3-1 and J usage is TRBJ2-7, with TRBD2 as a possible D gene (5 bases). With 3 bases removed from V and 6 bases from J, the gap between germline ends came to 9 bases. CDR1 is LGHDT, CDR2 YNNKEL, per germline (reference sequence). The CDR3 length is 12 residues. CDR3 amino acids: CASSQGGGEQYF. CDR3 nucleotide sequence: TGTGCCAGCAGCCAGGGCGGAGGCGAGCAGTACTTC.

This clonotype was seen a few times. The chain couples TRBV10-3 to TRBJ1-5; the D is unclear. The ends were cut back, 2 bases at V and 0 bases at J, with 5 bases in the middle. The germline CDR1 and CDR2 sequences are ENHRY and SYGVKD. The CDR3 has 14 amino acids. The CDR3 region is CAISEGYSNQPQHF. The CDR3 nucleotides read TGTGCCATCAGTGAGGGATATAGCAATCAGCCCCAGCATTTT.

Only a few counts were recorded for this clonotype. V and J are TRBV24-1 and TRBJ2-7; possible D gene TRBD2, 6 bases. The CDR3 totals 13 residues. CDR1 is KGHDR and CDR2 is SFDVKD in the germline V gene. V lost 4 bases to trimming and J lost 5 bases, with 11 bases between them. In nucleotides, the CDR3 is TGTGCCACCAGTGAGCCGGGGGTCAACGAGCAGTACTTC. Translated, it gives CATSEPGVNEQYF.

This clonotype has a handful of counts. CDR3 residues: CASSSGPSPTHF. The DNA for the CDR3 is TGTGCCAGCAGCTCTGGGCCTTCCCCGACCCACTTT. The J gene is TRBJ1-6, the V gene TRBV7-9; D is unclear. V lost 4 bases and J 18 bases, leaving 16 bases between the germline ends. CDR1 and CDR2 (germline): SEHNR, FQNEAQ (reference sequence). The CDR3 spans 12 residues.

This clonotype showed up just a few times. The CDR3 nucleotides read TGTGCCAGCGGGGTGGCGGAGAGCACAGATACGCAGTATTTT. It specifies CASGVAESTDTQYF. The V and J genes are TRBV6-1 and TRBJ2-3; D is ambiguous. CDR3 size: 14 residues. Deletions cut 8 bases from V and 0 bases from J, with 12 bases between. Germline V gene data show CDR1 as MNHNS and CDR2 as SASEGT.

In its sample, this clonotype was seen a few times. The genes are TRBV5-1 and TRBJ2-7; 7 bases agree with TRBD1. CDR3 length: 15 residues. V dropped 4 bases and J dropped 0; count of bases not matched to a gene: 7. CDR1 and CDR2 from the germline V gene are SGHRS and YFSETQ. The CDR3 DNA reads TGCGCCAGCAGCCTCTCCGGGACAGCCTCCTACGAGCAGTACTTC. It specifies CASSLSGTASYEQYF.

In DNA, the CDR3 is TGTGCCAGCAGTGAGAGGACTAGCGGGAGTAGTTTCTATGAGCAGTTCTTC. Protein sequence: CASSERTSGSSFYEQFF. V and J are TRBV6-1 and TRBJ2-1; 13 bases agree with TRBD2. Germline values: CDR1 MNHNS, CDR2 SASEGT. This CDR3 region has 17 residues. With 3 bases clipped from V and 8 bases from J, the junction kept 10 bases outside the gene matches.

This clonotype came up a few times. V is TRBV12-3 or TRBV12-4 and J is TRBJ1-1; D gene uncertain. The V gene lost 10 bases and the J gene lost 11 bases, with 23 bases spanning the gap. The CDR3 sequence is 13 residues long. The DNA of the CDR3 is TGTGCCACCGAGAAAACATCTTTCCCGAAGGCTTTCTTT. The encoded protein is CATEKTSFPKAFF.

This clonotype was picked up a small number of times. The rearrangement uses TRBV4-3 and TRBJ2-1; D is perhaps TRBD2 (6 bases). The V end was cut by 0 bases, the J end by 2 bases, with 11 bases between. The CDR3 is made up of 16 amino acids. Germline lookup yields CDR1 LGHNA and CDR2 YSLEER. The CDR3 protein is CASSQDPKRAYNEQFF. In DNA form, the CDR3 reads TGCGCCAGCAGCCAAGATCCTAAGCGGGCCTACAATGAGCAGTTCTTC.

Only a few counts were recorded for this clonotype. The J gene is TRBJ2-3, the V gene TRBV20-1, with 9 positions matching TRBD2. CDR3 length equals 15 residues. V was clipped by 6 bases and J by 1 base; unmatched bases: 8. Germline V CDR1 and CDR2: DFQATT, SNEGSKA (reference sequence). CDR3 in DNA: TGCAGTGCCCAAGGATTAGCGGGAGGCACAGATACGCAGTATTTT. Protein sequence: CSAQGLAGGTDTQYF.

The rearrangement joins TRBV6-1 to TRBJ2-5, with 8 bases matching TRBD2. The germline gives CDR1 MNHNS, CDR2 SASEGT. After removal of 6 bases from V and 5 bases from J, the junction contained 11 bases not matched to a gene. The CDR3 covers 15 residues. The CDR3 DNA follows: TGTGCCAGCAGCCCGACAGGCGGGGGGTGGGAGACCCAGTACTTC. Residues: CASSPTGGGWETQYF.

This clonotype was detected only a few times. This sequence joins TRBV4-3 and TRBJ1-3, with a possible D match to TRBD1 (5 bases). V was shortened by 4 bases and J by 0 bases, with 13 bases between the two germline ends. CDR3 length: 16 amino acids. The V gene's germline CDR1 is LGHNA and CDR2 YSLEER. CDR3 in DNA: TGCGCCAGCAGCCGAGAAACAGGTTCCTCTGGAAACACCATATATTTT. Translated, it gives CASSRETGSSGNTIYF.

The chain uses TRBV20-1 and TRBJ1-2, with a possible D match to TRBD1 (6 bases). The CDR3 sequence is 15 residues long. Germline V lookup: CDR1 DFQATT, CDR2 SNEGSKA (reference sequence). Trimming removed 6 bases from V and 5 bases from J, with 22 bases in between. CDR3 nucleotide sequence: TGCAGTGCGCTCCCGGACAGTTTGGGTGGTTATGGCTACACCTTC. It specifies CSALPDSLGGYGYTF.

This clonotype has at least ten counts. The gene calls are TRBV27 and TRBJ2-3; TRBD2 agrees at 9 bases. CDR1 and CDR2 (germline): MNHEY, SMNVEV (reference sequence). Unmatched junction bases numbered 10, after V lost 3 bases and J lost 0 bases. This CDR3 has 18 amino acids. CDR3 DNA sequence: TGTGCCAGCAGTTTGAGTCTAGCGGGACATATTAGCACAGATACGCAGTATTTT. It encodes CASSLSLAGHISTDTQYF.

V usage is TRBV27 and J usage is TRBJ2-1; 7 nucleotides match TRBD2. The CDR3 length is 16 residues. Unmatched junction bases numbered 12, after V lost 5 bases and J lost 5 bases. The germline gives CDR1 MNHEY, CDR2 SMNVEV (reference sequence). The CDR3 here is CASSRSGVIFNNEQFF. The CDR3 DNA sequence: TGTGCCAGCAGTAGAAGCGGGGTAATTTTCAACAATGAGCAGTTCTTC.

This clonotype was picked up a small number of times. This chain uses TRBV5-6 with TRBJ2-3, with D possibly matching TRBD2 (6 bases). Germline V gene sequence: CDR1 SGHDT, CDR2 YYEEEE. The CDR3 spans 15 residues. V shed 1 base and J shed 4 bases, with 13 bases lying between them. The DNA for the CDR3 is TGTGCCAGCAGCTTGAGGGCCACGGGGGCAGATACGCAGTATTTT. Translated, it gives CASSLRATGADTQYF.

The chain is built from TRBV14 and TRBJ2-7, with TRBD2 matching 8 bases. Germline V CDR1 and CDR2: SGHDN, FVKESK. After removal of 1 base from V and 2 bases from J, the junction contained 4 bases not matched to a gene. The CDR3 length is 15 residues. CDR3 nucleotide sequence: TGTGCCAGCAGCCAAGGCAGGCGGGGGGCCTACGAGCAGTACTTC. It translates to CASSQGRRGAYEQYF.

This clonotype was counted a few times. V gene TRBV20-1 combines with J gene TRBJ2-7, with TRBD1 matching 8 bases. V shed 6 bases and J 2 bases; nucleotides not matched to a gene: 9. The CDR3 runs to 14 residues. Germline V lookup: CDR1 DFQATT, CDR2 SNEGSKA (reference sequence). The CDR3 DNA reads as TGCAGTGCAGACCAAGGACAGGGCCCCTACGAGCAGTACTTC. Its protein product is CSADQGQGPYEQYF.

This clonotype was detected a few times. The chain is built from TRBV12-3 or TRBV12-4 and TRBJ2-7, with D possibly being TRBD2 (7 bases). The CDR3 is 15 amino acids. V dropped 5 bases and J dropped 0 bases, with 14 bases sitting between them. The DNA for the CDR3 is TGTGCCAGCAGTCAAGGGGGGGGCAGCTCCTACGAGCAGTACTTC. Residues: CASSQGGGSSYEQYF.

This clonotype was seen more than once but under ten times. This chain links TRBV5-1 with TRBJ2-5; D unclear. V was cut by 2 bases and J by 5 bases, with 7 bases left in between. Germline V gene sequence: CDR1 SGHRS, CDR2 YFSETQ. This CDR3 has 12 residues. The CDR3, as DNA: TGCGCCAGCAGCTTACCGGCCGAGACCCAGTACTTC. It codes for CASSLPAETQYF.

In its sample, this clonotype was seen once. The chain links TRBV19 to TRBJ1-1, with a tentative D call TRBD1 (5 bases). The V gene's germline CDR1 is LNHDA and CDR2 SQIVND (reference sequence). CDR3 size: 15 residues. V lost 4 bases and J 0 bases, leaving 12 bases between the germline ends. The CDR3 DNA reads TGTGCCAGTAGTACCCAACAGGTCCTGAACACTGAAGCTTTCTTT. Translating it yields CASSTQQVLNTEAFF.

This clonotype occurred a few times. The genes are TRBV5-6 and TRBJ2-1, with TRBD2 identical over 14 bases. J gave up 8 bases and V 2 bases, and 12 bases lay outside the gene matches. This CDR3 region has 18 residues. Germline V gene data show CDR1 as SGHDT and CDR2 as YYEEEE. The CDR3 DNA sequence: TGTGCCAGCAGCTTCTTCGGACTAGCGGGAGGACTAGGGGATGAGCAGTTCTTC. Its protein is CASSFFGLAGGLGDEQFF.

The chain recombines TRBV18 with TRBJ2-1; the match to TRBD1 covers 9 bases. The trim removed 3 bases at V and 3 bases at J, leaving 3 bases unmatched. Germline CDR1 reads KGHSH; CDR2 reads LQKENI. This CDR3 is built from 15 residues. The CDR3 nucleotides read TGTGCCAGCTCACCGAGGGACAGGGACTACAATGAGCAGTTCTTC. This sequence encodes CASSPRDRDYNEQFF.

The V gene is TRBV16, the J gene TRBJ2-5, with D possibly being TRBD1 (6 bases). The V end was cut by 2 bases, the J end by 3 bases, with 13 bases between. CDR1 and CDR2 from the germline V gene are KGHSY and FQNENV. This CDR3 comprises 15 residues. This chain's CDR3 is CASSQTPDRKETQYF. The CDR3 nucleotides read TGTGCCAGCAGCCAAACCCCGGACAGAAAAGAGACCCAGTACTTC. The whole variable domain, filled in from reference TRBV16 and TRBJ2-5, reads GEEVAQTPKHLVRGEGQKAKLYCAPIKGHSYVFWYQQVLKNEFKFLISFQNENVFDETGMPKERFSAKCLPNSPCSLEIQATKLEDSAVYFCASSQTPDRKETQYFGPGTRLLVL.